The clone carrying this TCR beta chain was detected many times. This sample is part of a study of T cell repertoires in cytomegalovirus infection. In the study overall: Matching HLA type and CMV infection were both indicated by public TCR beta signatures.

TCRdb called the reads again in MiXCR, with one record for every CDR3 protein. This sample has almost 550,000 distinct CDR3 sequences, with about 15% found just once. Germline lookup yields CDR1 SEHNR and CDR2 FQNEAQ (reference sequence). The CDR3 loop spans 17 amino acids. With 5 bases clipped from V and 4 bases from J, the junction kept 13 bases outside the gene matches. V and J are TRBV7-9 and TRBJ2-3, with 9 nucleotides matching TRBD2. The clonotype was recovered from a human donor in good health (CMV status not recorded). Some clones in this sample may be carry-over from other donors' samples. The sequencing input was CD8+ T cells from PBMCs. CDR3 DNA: TGTGCCAGCAGCCCTAGGGGGCCGGGACTAGCAGCAGATACGCAGTATTTT. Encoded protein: CASSPRGPGLAADTQYF.